This T cell receptor (beta chain) was found in a study of blood T cell repertoires in COVID-19 (dated by TCRdb to the early 2020s). As for the study more broadly: Collaborator samples came from the United States, Italy and Spain and covered acute and convalescent phases of COVID-19. The prospective study material was composed of cDNA or gDNA derived from T cells, B-cell-depleted T cells, or PBMCs. Deeply sampled blood TCRbeta repertoires from subjects exposed to, actively infected with, or recovered from COVID-19 were included in the dataset. The repertoires were released in a freely available public database intended as a resource for research on the immune response to SARS-CoV-2. The samples were drawn from the first 160 participants of the ongoing ImmuneRACE study and from some 1,300 subjects provided by 6 global collaborators. The sample metadata nearly always contained a de-identified subject ID, COVID-19 status, age in years and sex. Where HLA class I and class II types were available, the types were taken from metadata supplied by the sample provider, not from assay-based typing.

Deletion took 2 bases off V and 6 bases off J, with a span of 11 bases between the germline ends. In the germline V gene, CDR1 corresponds to MNHEY and CDR2 to SVGAGI. The CDR3 goes from the cysteine to the phenylalanine over 13 residues. The only DNA kept is the CDR3, 39 bases in frame from the first base. TCRbeta CDR3 regions were amplified from genomic DNA by means of the immunoSEQ Assay, a bias-controlled multiplex PCR. The study's processing was this. Nucleated cell counts per sample were estimated from amplification of reference gene primers within the assay. To quantify the absolute abundance of each unique TCRbeta CDR3 rearrangement, sequence reads were collapsed and filtered. Productive Simpson clonality was computed per sample as the square root of Simpson's diversity index over productive rearrangements. In its TCRdb copy, this immuneACCESS table keeps in-frame sequences only and misses some clones. Where compared with another copy, unresolved V genes explain less than half of these, and the others have no known cause. The DNA was the basis for D and trimming; V, J and clone size are from that table. Within this sample are some 230,000 clones, with about 85% of them counted one time only. The ten biggest clones cover 2.5% to 3.5% of the sample.

Study-level results and caveats: The quantity of clinical and demographic metadata differed by source and by participant and was supplied without curation.

A second Seattle source provided samples from volunteer blood donors who had recovered from COVID-19. Collaborating institutions collected whole blood in K2EDTA tubes following their own protocols. For TCRbeta analysis, collaborator samples were shipped as frozen whole blood, as isolated PBMCs, or as DNA extracted from either sample type. About this clone: Its binding antigen is unknown. No much larger clone is present one base from it, and per-base qualities are unavailable.

This sequence originates from a man aged 45 to 65 who had recovered from COVID-19. Source material: peripheral blood. The chain employs TRBV6-5 and TRBJ2-7; a weak D assignment points to TRBD2 (5 bases agree). The DNA sequence is TGTGCCAGCAGTTACGATCCGGGGAGCGAGCAGTACTTC. Translated, this is CASSYDPGSEQYF.